These 32 T cell receptor beta chains were sequenced from one sample in a study of response to subunit inactivated influenza vaccine. From the RT-PCR reads, TCRdb called clonotypes with MiXCR, one entry per CDR3 protein. The repertoire holds roughly 500,000 distinct CDR3 sequences, with about 25% as singletons. The source was CD4+ T cells sorted from PBMCs, collected 5 to 6 days after vaccination. The receptors derive from a man in his fifties who received an inactivated influenza vaccine.

The table lists this clonotype with a few counts. The chain couples TRBV14 to TRBJ1-6, with D uncertain. The germline CDR1 and CDR2 sequences are SGHDN and FVKESK. The germline V and J ends were trimmed by 0 bases and 6 bases, with 9 bases remaining between them. The CDR3 totals 15 residues. The CDR3 loop is CASSQEARANSPLHF. The CDR3 DNA reads TGTGCCAGCAGCCAAGAGGCAAGGGCTAATTCACCCCTCCACTTT. Supplemented by reference TRBV14 and TRBJ1-6, the full variable domain reads EAGVTQFPSHSVIEKGQTVTLRCDPISGHDNLYWYRRVMGKEIKFLLHFVKESKQDESGMPNNRFLAERTGGTYSTLKVQPAELEDSGVYFCASSQEARANSPLHFGNGTRLTVT.

This clonotype was detected only a few times. The gene calls are TRBV29-1 and TRBJ2-3; possibly TRBD1 for D (6 bases). V was cut by 7 bases and J by 3 bases, with 17 bases left in between. From germline, CDR1 is SQVTM and CDR2 ANQGSEA. This CDR3 is built from 14 residues. Written as DNA, the CDR3 is TGCAGCGCCGAACGAGGACAGCCAACAGATACGCAGTATTTT. Translating it yields CSAERGQPTDTQYF.

This rearrangement joins TRBV10-3 to TRBJ2-3, with 10 bases aligning to TRBD2. V shed 6 bases and J 0 bases; nucleotides not matched to a gene: 0. CDR3 length: 14 amino acids. Germline CDR1 reads ENHRY; CDR2 reads SYGVKD. CDR3 amino acids: CAIRTSGSTDTQYF. The CDR3 coding sequence is TGTGCCATCAGGACTAGCGGGAGCACAGATACGCAGTATTTT.

CDR3 nucleotide sequence: TGTGCCAGCAGCTCCACTCGGACAGGGTGGGGCTACACCTTC. Its protein is CASSSTRTGWGYTF. The gene calls are TRBV5-4 and TRBJ1-2; 8 bases fit TRBD1. The CDR3 runs 14 residues. J lost 8 bases, V lost 3 bases, and 9 bases had no gene match. Germline CDR1 is SGHNT and CDR2 is YYREEE (reference sequence).

The J gene is TRBJ2-3, the V gene TRBV11-2; D gene unclear. Germline V gene data show CDR1 as SGHAT and CDR2 as FQNNGV. V was shortened by 0 bases and J by 6 bases, with 10 bases between the two germline ends. CDR3 size: 14 residues. CDR3 in DNA: TGTGCCAGCAGCTTAGATGGTACTATGGATACGCAGTATTTT. It translates to CASSLDGTMDTQYF. Based on the CDR3 plus reference TRBV11-2 and TRBJ2-3, the full variable domain is EAGVAQSPRYKIIEKRQSVAFWCNPISGHATLYWYQQILGQGPKLLIQFQNNGVVDDSQLPKDRFSAERLKGVDSTLKIQPAKLEDSAVYLCASSLDGTMDTQYFGPGTRLTVL.

The chain joins TRBV4-1 to TRBJ2-1, with TRBD2 identical over 13 bases. Unmatched junction bases numbered 5, after V lost 4 bases and J lost 8 bases. This CDR3 comprises 15 residues. Germline CDR1 is MGHRA and CDR2 is YSYEKL. The CDR3 loop is CASSRGLAGSYEQFF. CDR3 in DNA: TGCGCCAGCAGCCGGGGACTAGCGGGATCATATGAGCAGTTCTTC.

This clonotype showed up just a few times. The CDR3 reads CASSVEVNTDTQYF. The CDR3 DNA reads TGTGCCAGCAGCGTAGAGGTCAACACAGATACGCAGTATTTT. The rearrangement uses TRBV9 and TRBJ2-3; D is undetermined. The V gene's germline CDR1 is SGDLS and CDR2 YYNGEE. CDR3 length equals 14 residues. V lost 0 bases, J lost 2 bases, and 7 bases lay in between. The full variable domain, completed using reference TRBV9 and TRBJ2-3, is DSGVTQTPKHLITATGQRVTLRCSPRSGDLSVYWYQQSLDQGLQFLIQYYNGEERAKGNILERFSAQQFPDLHSELNLSSLELGDSALYFCASSVEVNTDTQYFGPGTRLTVL.

The CDR3 spells CGQHRQTSSYEQYF. The CDR3 DNA reads as TGTGGCCAGCATAGGCAGACATCATCCTACGAGCAGTACTTC. This sequence joins TRBV27 and TRBJ2-7; the D is unclear. The germline V gene has CDR1 MNHEY and CDR2 SMNVEV (reference sequence). This CDR3 has 14 amino acids.

The sample holds a few counts of this clonotype. The chain recombines TRBV11-2 with TRBJ1-1; D is ambiguous. V was pared by 6 bases and J by 1 base, with 12 bases between. The CDR3 is 14 residues long. The germline V gene encodes CDR1 SGHAT and CDR2 FQNNGV. CDR3 protein: CASSKMGQNTEAFF. The CDR3 bases are TGTGCCAGCAGTAAAATGGGCCAGAACACTGAAGCTTTCTTT.

CDR3 sequence (DNA): TGTGCCAGCAGCTTCCTTAGCGGGGGTGACGGTGAGCAGTTCTTC. Amino acid sequence: CASSFLSGGDGEQFF. The V gene is TRBV11-2, the J gene TRBJ2-1; TRBD2 aligns across 9 bases. The J segment lost 9 bases and the V segment lost 3 bases, leaving 9 bases of the junction unmatched. This CDR3 has 15 residues. Germline loops: CDR1 SGHAT, CDR2 FQNNGV.

This clonotype was counted between two and nine times. The rearrangement links TRBV7-9 to TRBJ1-4; no reliable D call. In germline, CDR1 is SEHNR, CDR2 FQNEAQ (reference sequence). CDR3 length: 11 amino acids. Trimming took off 2 bases at V and 8 bases at J, with 3 bases between the two ends. CDR3: CASSLTEKLFF. In DNA form, the CDR3 reads TGTGCCAGCAGCTTAACAGAAAAACTGTTTTTT. Using reference TRBV7-9 and TRBJ1-4 for the parts outside the CDR3, the full variable domain is DTGVSQNPRHKITKRGQNVTFRCDPISEHNRLYWYRQTLGQGPEFLTYFQNEAQLEKSRLLSDRFSAERPKGSFSTLEIQRTEQGDSAMYLCASSLTEKLFFGSGTQLSVL.

V is TRBV18 and J is TRBJ2-1; 9 bases map to TRBD1. The V gene's germline CDR1 is KGHSH and CDR2 LQKENI. The CDR3 covers 16 residues. After removal of 3 bases from V and 4 bases from J, the junction contained 7 bases not matched to a gene. The CDR3 is CASSPMGQGDYNEQFF. The CDR3 DNA follows: TGTGCCAGCTCACCTATGGGACAGGGTGATTACAATGAGCAGTTCTTC. Combining the CDR3 with reference TRBV18 and TRBJ2-1 gives the whole variable domain NAGVMQNPRHLVRRRGQEARLRCSPMKGHSHVYWYRQLPEEGLKFMVYLQKENIIDESGMPKERFSAEFPKEGPSILRIQQVVRGDSAAYFCASSPMGQGDYNEQFFGPGTRLTVL.

This clonotype was observed a few times. V is TRBV15 and J is TRBJ2-5; D might be TRBD1 or TRBD2, each matching 5 bases. CDR1 LNHNV and CDR2 YYDKDF come from the germline V gene (reference sequence). Trimming removed 4 bases at V and 4 bases at J, with 16 bases between. The CDR3 has 15 residues. CDR3 nucleotides: TGTGCCACCAGCATAGGGCCTACTGGGGGAGAGACCCAGTACTTC. Translation gives CATSIGPTGGETQYF.

The genes are TRBV7-2 and TRBJ2-5; D assignment may be TRBD1 or TRBD2 (5 bases each). Germline CDR1 SGHTA, CDR2 FQGNSA. The CDR3 is made up of 14 amino acids. The V end was cut by 5 bases, the J end by 2 bases, with 12 bases between. For the CDR3, the DNA is TGTGCCAGCAGCGGCAAGTGGGGGCAAGAGACCCAGTACTTC. It encodes CASSGKWGQETQYF.

This clonotype was counted only a few times. The gene calls are TRBV7-6 and TRBJ1-3; D is unclear. V lost 2 bases and J lost 3, with 11 bases in between. The CDR3 loop spans 15 amino acids. Germline V gene lookup returns CDR1 SGHVS and CDR2 FNYEAQ. Here the CDR3 DNA reads TGTGCCAGCAGCTTATCTCTTTCGGGTGGAAACACCATATATTTT. Protein sequence: CASSLSLSGGNTIYF.

This clonotype was seen a few times. The rearrangement links TRBV24-1 to TRBJ2-5, with D possibly matching TRBD2 (6 bases). In germline, CDR1 is KGHDR, CDR2 SFDVKD. The CDR3 loop spans 17 amino acids. V was pared by 2 bases and J by 1 base, with 16 bases between. Written as DNA, the CDR3 is TGTGCCACCAGTGATTCAATTAGCGGAACTATCCAAGAGACCCAGTACTTC. Its translation: CATSDSISGTIQETQYF.

This clonotype appeared a few times. The chain employs TRBV4-2 and TRBJ2-1; the match to TRBD2 covers 10 bases. V was pared by 0 bases and J by 7 bases, with 12 bases of the junction left unmatched. The CDR3 extends over 18 amino acids. Germline V gene data show CDR1 as LGHNA and CDR2 as YNFKEQ. CDR3 sequence (DNA): TGTGCCAGCAGCCAAGATTCCCCTAGCGGGAGTATGTTTAATGAGCAGTTCTTC. Its translation: CASSQDSPSGSMFNEQFF.

The J gene is TRBJ2-7, the V gene TRBV12-3 or TRBV12-4; 9 bases are shared with TRBD1. J lost 2 bases, V lost 6 bases, and 11 bases had no gene match. The CDR3 consists of 16 residues. Written as DNA, the CDR3 is TGTGCCAGCAGCAGCGATGGGACAGGGAGGCCCTACGAGCAGTACTTC. It translates to CASSSDGTGRPYEQYF.

This clonotype was counted between two and nine times. This chain joins TRBV5-1 and TRBJ1-1; D ambiguous. CDR3 size: 15 residues. Germline V gene sequence: CDR1 SGHRS, CDR2 YFSETQ. The V gene lost 0 bases and the J gene lost 3 bases, with 12 bases spanning the gap. CDR3 bases: TGCGCCAGCAGCTTGGAACTGGCGAGGGACACTGAAGCTTTCTTT. Amino acid sequence: CASSLELARDTEAFF. The complete variable domain, with remaining parts taken from reference TRBV5-1 and TRBJ1-1, reads KAGVTQTPRYLIKTRGQQVTLSCSPISGHRSVSWYQQTPGQGLQFLFEYFSETQRNKGNFPGRFSGRQFSNSRSEMNVSTLELGDSALYLCASSLELARDTEAFFGQGTRLTVV.

The V and J genes are TRBV6-5 and TRBJ2-3, with D unresolved. The CDR3 loop spans 15 amino acids. Trimming removed 2 bases from V and 0 bases from J, with 9 bases in between. CDR1 MNHEY and CDR2 SVGAGI come from the germline V gene. In DNA, the CDR3 is TGTGCCAGCAGTTACACACGGCAAAGCACAGATACGCAGTATTTT. Translating it yields CASSYTRQSTDTQYF.

CDR3: CATSRGVGAGYEQYF. CDR3 bases: TGTGCCACCAGCAGAGGGGTGGGGGCAGGGTACGAGCAGTACTTC. The chain employs TRBV15 and TRBJ2-7; D may be TRBD1 (6 bases). This CDR3 has 15 residues. Trimming removed 1 base at V and 4 bases at J, with 14 bases between. From germline, CDR1 is LNHNV and CDR2 YYDKDF (reference sequence).

This clonotype was found a few times. The V call is TRBV20-1, the J call TRBJ2-3, with D perhaps matching TRBD1 (6 bases). There are 13 residues in the CDR3. Trimming shortened V by 4 bases and J by 2 bases, and 10 bases separated the two germline ends. Germline V CDR1 and CDR2: DFQATT, SNEGSKA (reference sequence). As DNA, the CDR3 is TGCAGTGCTACAGGACAGAACACAGATACGCAGTATTTT. Translating it yields CSATGQNTDTQYF.

This clonotype has a handful of counts. V usage is TRBV20-1 and J usage is TRBJ2-1, with TRBD2 matching over 15 bases. Unmatched junction bases numbered 11, after V lost 1 base and J lost 4 bases. The CDR3 is 19 residues long. CDR1 and CDR2 from the germline V gene are DFQATT and SNEGSKA (reference sequence). CDR3 DNA sequence: TGCAGTGCTAGAGTAGGGCTCGGGACTAGCGGGGGGACGTACAATGAGCAGTTCTTC. Its translation is CSARVGLGTSGGTYNEQFF.

Written as DNA, the CDR3 is TGTGCCAGCAGCAAAGACATATTCGCGGGCGAGCAGTACTTC. As protein: CASSKDIFAGEQYF. This chain joins TRBV9 and TRBJ2-7; D perhaps matches TRBD2 (5 bases). Deletions cut 4 bases from V and 6 bases from J, with 17 bases between. Germline CDR1 is SGDLS and CDR2 is YYNGEE. The CDR3 contains 14 residues.

The chain uses TRBV6-1 and TRBJ2-1; 15 bases fit TRBD2. Germline CDR1 reads MNHNS; CDR2 reads SASEGT. CDR3 size: 17 residues. V lost 4 bases to trimming and J lost 6 bases; unmatched junction nucleotides: 7. Written as DNA, the CDR3 is TGTGCCAGCAGTGGCTGGACTAGCGGGGGGGCGAGCAATGAGCAGTTCTTC. This encodes CASSGWTSGGASNEQFF.

This clonotype was picked up a small number of times. This chain uses TRBV12-3 or TRBV12-4 with TRBJ2-7, with a weak D call TRBD1 (5 bases). The length of the CDR3 is 12 residues. V lost 6 bases to trimming and J lost 1 base, with 7 bases between them. Here the CDR3 reads CASRQASYEQYF. CDR3 sequence (DNA): TGTGCCAGCAGACAGGCGTCCTACGAGCAGTACTTC.

This clonotype was counted only a few times. Here the CDR3 DNA reads TGCAGTGCTAGAGATCGAAGCCCCGAGCAGTACTTC. It translates to CSARDRSPEQYF. The chain joins TRBV20-1 to TRBJ2-7; no clear D. The germline V and J ends were trimmed by 0 bases and 6 bases, with 9 bases remaining between them. This CDR3 is built from 12 residues. CDR1 DFQATT and CDR2 SNEGSKA come from the germline V gene (reference sequence).

This clonotype has just a few counts. CDR3 sequence reads: CASSIQGGSNQPQHF. The CDR3, as DNA: TGTGCCAGCAGCATCCAGGGAGGGAGCAATCAGCCCCAGCATTTT. The gene calls are TRBV7-2 and TRBJ1-5; TRBD1 is a possible D gene (5 bases). Germline V gene lookup returns CDR1 SGHTA and CDR2 FQGNSA. This CDR3 spans 15 amino acids. Trimming pared 5 bases from V and 1 base from J, leaving 12 bases between.

The CDR3 DNA reads TGTGCCAGCAGCCAGGGAGCACCCCTCCACTTT. Protein sequence: CASSQGAPLHF. The chain is built from TRBV6-2 or TRBV6-3 and TRBJ1-6; weak D call: TRBD1 (5 bases). Germline V gives CDR1 MNHEY, CDR2 SVGEGT. V was shortened by 6 bases and J by 11 bases, with 8 bases between the two germline ends. This CDR3 spans 11 amino acids.

This clonotype has at least ten counts. The rearrangement uses TRBV25-1 and TRBJ2-5, with D perhaps matching TRBD1 (6 bases). V was shortened by 4 bases and J by 1 base, with 16 bases between the two germline ends. The CDR3 is made up of 16 amino acids. Germline V gene sequence: CDR1 MGHDK, CDR2 SYGVNS. The CDR3 is CASSGGNRATQETQYF. The CDR3 DNA reads TGTGCCAGCAGTGGAGGAAACAGGGCCACCCAAGAGACCCAGTACTTC.

J is TRBJ2-3 and V is TRBV20-1, with TRBD2 matching over 9 bases. CDR3 length equals 15 residues. V shed 0 bases and J 4 bases; nucleotides not matched to a gene: 5. The germline gives CDR1 DFQATT, CDR2 SNEGSKA (reference sequence). The CDR3 spells CSARDGREGPDTQYF. The CDR3 DNA is TGCAGTGCTAGAGATGGGCGGGAGGGCCCAGATACGCAGTATTTT.

The CDR3 DNA sequence: TGCAGTGCCTTACGACTACTCAGCACAGATACGCAGTATTTT. It encodes CSALRLLSTDTQYF. This chain uses TRBV20-1 with TRBJ2-3, with D possibly matching TRBD2 (5 bases). CDR3 length: 14 amino acids. Trimming shortened V by 6 bases and J by 0 bases, and 13 bases separated the two germline ends. CDR1 and CDR2 from the germline V gene are DFQATT and SNEGSKA (reference sequence).